The 23 T cell receptor beta chains listed next were all sequenced from one sample in a study of T cell clonality in common variable immunodeficiency (dated by TCRdb to between 2014 and 2017). The library was obtained by the immunoSEQ multiplex PCR assay. This immuneACCESS table, as held by TCRdb, lists in-frame sequences with V and J called but not all clones. Of the missing ones, under half trace to an unresolved V gene in checked studies; the others have no known cause. The table records more than 65,000 clones for this sample, and not one of them appears only once. The leading ten clones occupy 0.8% of the sample. The sample taken for sequencing was peripheral blood mononuclear cells. The receptors shown here come from a person between 18 and 70 years old in good health.

This clone has ten or more counts. With the read ending 3 residues before the CDR3 end, the germline J gene is used to fill in that end. The chain uses TRBV12-3 or TRBV12-4 and TRBJ2-2; possible D gene TRBD1, 6 bases. CDR3 size: 14 residues. Trimming took 5 bases from V and 1 from J, leaving 8 bases between them. The chain's CDR3 is CASSPGQNTGELFF. CDR3 bases read: TGTGCCAGCAGTCCGGGACAGAACACCGGGGAG.

Only a few counts were recorded for this clone. The sequence runs out 3 residues before the end of the CDR3; the remainder is reconstructed from the germline J gene. V usage is TRBV7-2 and J usage is TRBJ2-5; TRBD1 aligns across 7 bases. CDR1 is SGHTA and CDR2 is FQGNSA in the germline V gene. J was trimmed by 2 bases and V by 4 bases; bases with no gene match: 4. The CDR3 loop spans 14 amino acids. CDR3 bases read: TGTGCCAGCAGCTCGGGACAGCGGCAAGAGACC. Protein sequence: CASSSGQRQET. The complete CDR3 sequence is CASSSGQRQETQYF.

This clone was recorded many times. The sequenced fragment ends 3 residues before the CDR3 boundary, so the rest is inferred from the germline J gene. V gene TRBV20-1 combines with J gene TRBJ2-1, with 11 bases matching TRBD2. CDR3 length: 16 amino acids. The germline gives CDR1 DFQATT, CDR2 SNEGSKA (reference sequence). V lost 1 base, J lost 4 bases, and 6 bases stayed unmatched. CDR3 sequence reads: CSARAPGLAGYNEQFF. CDR3 DNA, as far as it was read: TGCAGTGCTAGAGCCCCCGGACTAGCGGGTTACAATGAG.

This clone has a count of ten or more. The read terminates 3 residues ahead of where the CDR3 ends, so the germline J gene completes it. This rearrangement joins TRBV6-2 or TRBV6-3 to TRBJ1-1; weak D call: TRBD1 (5 bases). CDR1 and CDR2 (germline): MNHEY, SVGEGT. This CDR3 comprises 14 residues. Partial CDR3 DNA: TGTGCCAGCAGTTACGTCCCGCGGTCAGGGGAA. Its translation is CASSYVPRSGE. The whole CDR3 reads CASSYVPRSGEAFF.

The sample holds many counts of this clone. The read comes to an end 3 residues before the CDR3 does, leaving the germline J gene to fill in the end. V and J are TRBV12-3 or TRBV12-4 and TRBJ2-5, with D tentatively TRBD1 (5 bases). V dropped 7 bases and J dropped 4 bases, with 13 bases sitting between them. The CDR3 length is 13 residues. The part of the CDR3 DNA that was read is TGTGCCAGCACCCCCCCGCAGGGAGAGACC. This gives the protein CASTPPQGET. The whole CDR3 reads CASTPPQGETQYF.

This clone was counted at least ten times. CDR3 bases read: TGCAGTGCTAGAGCTAGCGGGGGTCTCTCCTACAATGAG. As protein: CSARASGGLSYNE. The entire CDR3 protein is CSARASGGLSYNEQFF. The gene calls are TRBV20-1 and TRBJ2-1; 10 nucleotides match TRBD2. The CDR3 is cut off 3 residues early in the read; its end comes from the germline J gene. CDR3 length: 16 residues. Germline assignment: CDR1 DFQATT and CDR2 SNEGSKA (reference sequence). The J segment lost 0 bases and the V segment lost 1 base, leaving 3 bases of the junction unmatched.

This clone was found many times. Read sequence stops 3 residues before the CDR3 end, and the germline J gene provides the missing end. The rearrangement links TRBV20-1 to TRBJ2-3, with 11 bases that match TRBD1. J was trimmed by 5 bases and V by 1 base; bases with no gene match: 8. This CDR3 is 16 amino acids long. The germline V gene encodes CDR1 DFQATT and CDR2 SNEGSKA (reference sequence). CDR3 residues: CSARGGGTGGIDTQYF. The covered CDR3 bases are TGCAGTGCTAGAGGGGGGGGGACAGGGGGTATAGATACG.

The sample holds many counts of this clone. The CDR3 end falls 3 residues outside the read, so it is completed with the germline J gene. This rearrangement joins TRBV6-2 or TRBV6-3 to TRBJ2-5; D not certain. The CDR3 sequence is 14 residues long. With 5 bases removed from V and 2 bases from J, the gap between germline ends came to 12 bases. Germline loops: CDR1 MNHEY, CDR2 SVGEGT. CDR3 protein: CASSALTSQETQYF. CDR3 bases read: TGTGCCAGCAGTGCCTTGACTTCACAAGAGACC.

This clone was seen many times. The read ends 3 residues shy of where the CDR3 ends; the end is completed using the germline J gene. The V and J genes are TRBV11-2 and TRBJ2-7; D gene unclear. Germline V gene sequence: CDR1 SGHAT, CDR2 FQNNGV. Trimming removed 3 bases from V and 0 bases from J, with 6 bases in between. CDR3 size: 13 residues. The CDR3 region is CASSFGSSYEQYF. CDR3 DNA (partial): TGTGCCAGCAGCTTTGGCAGCTCCTACGAG.

This clone occurred many times. The read stops 3 residues short of the end of the CDR3; the missing end is completed from the germline J gene. The chain employs TRBV6-4 and TRBJ2-3; 12 nucleotides agree with TRBD2. The germline gives CDR1 MRHNA, CDR2 SNTAGT. The CDR3 runs 16 residues. Trimming removed 4 bases from V and 4 bases from J; junction bases left unmatched: 6. Incomplete CDR3 DNA: TGTGCCAGCAGTGCCCTAGCGGGAGGGCCATCAGATACG. This gives the protein CASSALAGGPSDT. The full CDR3 protein is CASSALAGGPSDTQYF.

This clone was observed many times. The DNA ends 3 residues before the CDR3 does, and the rest of the CDR3 is filled in from the germline J gene. V and J are TRBV30 and TRBJ1-5, with TRBD1 identical over 7 bases. This CDR3 has 16 amino acids. After removal of 0 bases from V and 1 base from J, the junction contained 6 bases not matched to a gene. From germline, CDR1 is GTSNPN and CDR2 SVGIG (reference sequence). CDR3 amino acids: CAWSVRQGPSNQPQHF. The CDR3 DNA, read in part, is TGTGCCTGGAGTGTAAGACAGGGCCCCAGCAATCAGCCC.

This clone was seen ten or more times. With the read ending 3 residues before the CDR3 end, the germline J gene is used to fill in that end. The chain joins TRBV19 to TRBJ1-4, with D uncertain. Germline lookup yields CDR1 LNHDA and CDR2 SQIVND (reference sequence). The CDR3 is made up of 12 amino acids. V was pared by 11 bases and J by 4 bases, with 11 bases between. CDR3 protein: CALIPSNEKLFF. CDR3 DNA (partial): TGTGCCCTGATTCCTAGTAATGAAAAA. The full variable domain, rest sourced from reference TRBV19 and TRBJ1-4, is DGGITQSPKYLFRKEGQNVTLSCEQNLNHDAMYWYRQDPGQGLRLIYYSQIVNDFQKGDIAEGYSVSREKKESFPLTVTSAQKNPTAFYLCALIPSNEKLFFGSGTQLSVL.

The sample holds many counts of this clone. The CDR3 extends 3 residues past the end of the read, so its final part is completed from the germline J gene. This chain connects TRBV5-1 to TRBJ2-3; 10 bases match TRBD2. V was pared by 2 bases and J by 5 bases, with 5 bases of the junction left unmatched. This CDR3 comprises 15 residues. Germline assignment: CDR1 SGHRS and CDR2 YFSETQ. The CDR3 here is CASSFSRTSGDTQYF. Incomplete CDR3 DNA: TGCGCCAGCAGCTTCTCTAGGACTAGCGGAGATACG. The variable domain in full, with the rest retrieved from reference TRBV5-1 and TRBJ2-3, is KAGVTQTPRYLIKTRGQQVTLSCSPISGHRSVSWYQQTPGQGLQFLFEYFSETQRNKGNFPGRFSGRQFSNSRSEMNVSTLELGDSALYLCASSFSRTSGDTQYFGPGTRLTVL.

In this sample, this clone turned up many times. The sequenced fragment ends 3 residues before the CDR3 boundary, so the rest is inferred from the germline J gene. This rearrangement joins TRBV15 to TRBJ2-5; no definite D call. Germline V lookup: CDR1 LNHNV, CDR2 YYDKDF (reference sequence). V lost 5 bases to trimming and J lost 0 bases, with 10 bases between them. The CDR3 covers 14 residues. CDR3 sequence: CATSGGGYQETQYF. CDR3 DNA, as far as it was read: TGTGCCACCAGCGGTGGCGGATACCAAGAGACC.

This clone was recorded many times. The read terminates 3 residues ahead of where the CDR3 ends, so the germline J gene completes it. The chain joins TRBV7-8 to TRBJ2-1, with 9 nucleotides matching TRBD2. Germline CDR1 and CDR2: SGHVS and FQNEAQ. Unmatched junction bases numbered 13, after V lost 1 base and J lost 6 bases. The CDR3 runs to 18 residues. The sequenced part of the CDR3 DNA is TGTGCCAGCAGCTTAGGCGGGCGTAGCGGGAGAGGGCGCAATGAG. Its protein product is CASSLGGRSGRGRNE. Given in full, the CDR3 is CASSLGGRSGRGRNEQFF.

Ten or more counts support this clone. The sequenced fragment ends 3 residues before the CDR3 boundary, so the rest is inferred from the germline J gene. The chain is built from TRBV20-1 and TRBJ2-7; possible D gene TRBD1, 5 bases. The germline V gene has CDR1 DFQATT and CDR2 SNEGSKA (reference sequence). CDR3 length: 13 residues. V lost 1 base and J 3 bases, leaving 10 bases between the germline ends. The CDR3 bases that were read are TGCAGTGCTAGAGCGACAGCAAGCTACGAG. It specifies CSARATASYE. The CDR3 in full is CSARATASYEQYF.

Ten or more counts support this clone. The observed sequence ends 3 residues before the CDR3 terminus, with the missing tail filled in from the germline J gene. The chain has TRBV7-9 and TRBJ1-2; D might be TRBD1 (5 bases). The CDR3 spans 13 residues. Germline lookup yields CDR1 SEHNR and CDR2 FQNEAQ (reference sequence). The CDR3 sequence: CASSPSGFLGYTF. The part of the CDR3 DNA that was read is TGTGCCAGCAGCCCCTCAGGGTTTCTCGGC. The full variable domain, in which reference TRBV7-9 and TRBJ1-2 provide the parts outside the CDR3, is DTGVSQNPRHKITKRGQNVTFRCDPISEHNRLYWYRQTLGQGPEFLTYFQNEAQLEKSRLLSDRFSAERPKGSFSTLEIQRTEQGDSAMYLCASSPSGFLGYTFGSGTRLTVV.

This clone was recorded at least ten times. The CDR3 is cut off 3 residues early in the read; its end comes from the germline J gene. The chain has TRBV4-1 and TRBJ1-2; no clear D. The V gene's germline CDR1 is MGHRA and CDR2 YSYEKL. This CDR3 is 11 amino acids long. CDR3 bases read: TGCGCCAGCTCCCGGCTAGGAGGC. Its translation is CASSRLGG. The whole CDR3 sequence reads CASSRLGGYTF.

This clone was observed at least ten times. The read is 3 residues too short to cover the CDR3 end, so that end is filled in from the germline J gene. The chain couples TRBV7-2 to TRBJ1-2; tentatively, D is TRBD1 (6 bases). The ends were cut back, 5 bases at V and 0 bases at J, with 13 bases in the middle. The germline CDR1 and CDR2 sequences are SGHTA and FQGNSA. There are 15 residues in the CDR3. CDR3: CASSLTGPTNYGYTF. The covered CDR3 bases are TGTGCCAGCAGCCTGACAGGTCCCACTAACTATGGC.

This clone was seen at least ten times. The CDR3 extends 3 residues past the end of the read, so its final part is completed from the germline J gene. The genes are TRBV29-1 and TRBJ2-3; 7 nucleotides line up with TRBD2. V was pared by 3 bases and J by 0 bases, with 9 bases of the junction left unmatched. Germline loops: CDR1 SQVTM, CDR2 ANQGSEA. The CDR3 has 16 amino acids. The sequenced part of the CDR3 DNA is TGCAGCGTTGACGCGGGAGCCGGACTCAGCACAGATACG. This codes for CSVDAGAGLSTDT. The CDR3, in full, reads CSVDAGAGLSTDTQYF.

This clone appeared many times. The read gets to within 3 residues of the CDR3 end, and the germline J gene fills in the rest. V gene TRBV14 combines with J gene TRBJ1-4; D possibly corresponds to TRBD1 (6 bases). The length of the CDR3 is 13 residues. Germline assignment: CDR1 SGHDN and CDR2 FVKESK. The germline V and J ends were trimmed by 6 bases and 3 bases, with 8 bases remaining between them. The CDR3 sequence is CASRQGPNEKLFF. The CDR3 DNA, read in part, is TGTGCCAGCAGACAGGGACCTAATGAAAAA.

This clone was seen at least ten times. The CDR3 end falls 3 residues outside the read, so it is completed with the germline J gene. The chain carries TRBV7-3 and TRBJ2-1, with D perhaps matching TRBD1 (6 bases). The CDR3 spans 13 residues. Germline loops: CDR1 SGHTA, CDR2 FQGTGA. Trimming pared 5 bases from V and 4 bases from J, leaving 9 bases between. The sequenced part of the CDR3 DNA is TGTGCCAGCAGCCAGGACAGATACAATGAG. As protein: CASSQDRYNE. The complete CDR3 protein is CASSQDRYNEQFF.

This clone was recorded at least ten times. CDR3 DNA (partial): TGCGCCAGCAGCTTGGCCGGGGGTTCGGGCAATTCACCC. This translates into CASSLAGGSGNSP. From start to end, the CDR3 is CASSLAGGSGNSPLHF. The chain is built from TRBV5-1 and TRBJ1-6; the D gene is possibly TRBD1 (5 bases). Sequencing ends 3 residues short of the CDR3 end; the germline J gene provides the rest. The germline V and J ends were trimmed by 0 bases and 7 bases, with 14 bases remaining between them. This CDR3 region has 16 residues. In germline, CDR1 is SGHRS, CDR2 YFSETQ.